These 22 T cell receptor beta chains were all obtained from the same sample, sequenced in a study of blood T cell repertoires in COVID-19. Profiled with immunoSEQ multiplex PCR; TCRdb holds only in-frame clones, not every one. This repertoire shows 260,000 or so clones, roughly four fifths found once; its top ten account for 6% to 8%. Sequencing input: peripheral blood. Source of these receptors: a woman at least 80 years old with COVID-19, enrolled during active disease.

This chain uses TRBV28 with TRBJ1-2; 9 nucleotides match TRBD1. Germline CDR1 is MDHEN and CDR2 is SYDVKM. V gave up 5 bases and J gave up 8 bases; unmatched junction bases: 9. The CDR3 is made up of 14 amino acids. This CDR3 is CASSLAGTGLGYTF. The CDR3 nucleotides read TGTGCCAGCAGTCTCGCCGGGACAGGGTTAGGCTACACCTTC.

CDR3 sequence reads: CASSLGGFTDTQYF. Here the CDR3 DNA reads TGCGCCAGCAGCTTGGGGGGCTTCACAGATACGCAGTATTTT. The J gene is TRBJ2-3, the V gene TRBV5-1; the D gene is possibly TRBD1 (5 bases). Germline V gene data show CDR1 as SGHRS and CDR2 as YFSETQ. The CDR3 consists of 14 residues. The ends were cut back, 0 bases at V and 2 bases at J, with 7 bases in the middle.

The chain recombines TRBV10-3 with TRBJ1-5; 8 positions agree with TRBD1. V lost 0 bases to trimming and J lost 7 bases; unmatched junction nucleotides: 5. CDR1 ENHRY and CDR2 SYGVKD come from the germline V gene. This CDR3 is built from 15 residues. CDR3 sequence (DNA): TGTGCCATCAGTGAGTCCGGACAGGGAGGGCAGCCCCAGCATTTT. Protein: CAISESGQGGQPQHF.

V gene TRBV19 combines with J gene TRBJ2-5; tentative D call: TRBD1 (6 bases). The germline V gene encodes CDR1 LNHDA and CDR2 SQIVND (reference sequence). V was cut by 2 bases and J by 4 bases, with 14 bases left in between. The CDR3 sequence is 15 residues long. The DNA for the CDR3 is TGTGCCAGTAGTATAACAGGGCCAGGCCGAGAGACCCAGTACTTC. Its protein is CASSITGPGRETQYF.

The chain carries TRBV11-2 and TRBJ1-2, with 10 bases aligning to TRBD1. The CDR3 runs 15 residues. V gave up 5 bases and J gave up 5 bases; unmatched junction bases: 8. Germline V gene lookup returns CDR1 SGHAT and CDR2 FQNNGV. CDR3 nucleotides: TGTGCCAGCAGCCACGTCCGACAGGGGGCTTATGGCTACACCTTC. Protein sequence: CASSHVRQGAYGYTF.

V and J are TRBV30 and TRBJ1-5; 9 nucleotides line up with TRBD1. The germline V gene has CDR1 GTSNPN and CDR2 SVGIG (reference sequence). J gave up 4 bases and V 2 bases, and 3 bases lay outside the gene matches. This CDR3 is 14 amino acids long. The CDR3 is CAWSLGQGNQPQHF. Written as DNA, the CDR3 is TGTGCCTGGAGTCTGGGACAGGGTAATCAGCCCCAGCATTTT.

The chain joins TRBV10-3 to TRBJ2-3; 7 positions agree with TRBD1. Per germline, CDR1 ENHRY and CDR2 SYGVKD. The V gene end was trimmed by 4 bases and the J gene end by 4 bases; junction bases not matched to a gene: 2. This CDR3 contains 13 residues. The CDR3 protein is CAISGQGPDTQYF. CDR3 in DNA: TGTGCCATCAGTGGACAGGGCCCAGATACGCAGTATTTT.

V is TRBV5-1 and J is TRBJ2-3; 9 nucleotides line up with TRBD2. The CDR3 spans 13 residues. CDR1 and CDR2 from the germline V gene are SGHRS and YFSETQ. The CDR3 bases are TGCGCTAGCGGGGGCCTCTCCACAGATACGCAGTATTTT. This sequence encodes CASGGLSTDTQYF.

The chain has TRBV5-1 and TRBJ1-6; D is ambiguous. V lost 3 bases to trimming and J lost 4 bases, with 17 bases between them. Germline lookup yields CDR1 SGHRS and CDR2 YFSETQ. The CDR3 has 17 amino acids. CDR3 amino acids: CASSSPEGSFYNSPLHF. As DNA, the CDR3 is TGCGCCAGCAGCTCTCCAGAGGGCTCCTTTTATAATTCACCCCTCCACTTT.

J is TRBJ2-3 and V is TRBV25-1, with 10 bases lining up with TRBD2. CDR1 is MGHDK and CDR2 is SYGVNS in the germline V gene. There are 17 residues in the CDR3. The trim removed 4 bases at V and 0 bases at J, leaving 7 bases unmatched. This chain's CDR3 is CASSALLAGRSTDTQYF. The CDR3 DNA reads TGTGCCAGCAGTGCCTTACTAGCGGGAAGGAGCACAGATACGCAGTATTTT. Filled out from reference TRBV25-1 and TRBJ2-3, the complete variable domain reads EADIYQTPRYLVIGTGKKITLECSQTMGHDKMYWYQQDPGMELHLIHYSYGVNSTEKGDLSSESTVSRIRTEHFPLTLESARPSHTSQYLCASSALLAGRSTDTQYFGPGTRLTVL.

The chain has TRBV9 and TRBJ2-3; TRBD1 matches 8 bases. Germline V gives CDR1 SGDLS, CDR2 YYNGEE. Unmatched junction bases numbered 1, after V lost 3 bases and J lost 1 base. This CDR3 is 14 amino acids long. The chain's CDR3 is CASSAGQGTDTQYF. The CDR3 DNA reads as TGTGCCAGCAGCGCGGGACAGGGCACAGATACGCAGTATTTT.

This clone was observed a handful of times. V gene TRBV7-2 combines with J gene TRBJ1-5; TRBD1 agrees at 7 bases. Losses at the gene ends were 4 bases for V and 7 bases for J; bases not matched to a gene: 7. The CDR3 length is 14 residues. The V gene's germline CDR1 is SGHTA and CDR2 FQGNSA. The CDR3 nucleotides read TGTGCCAGCAGCTCTCAGGGGGGCGAACAGCCCCAGCATTTT. Its translation: CASSSQGGEQPQHF.

This rearrangement joins TRBV6-5 to TRBJ2-7; no clear D gene. The length of the CDR3 is 14 residues. CDR1 is MNHEY and CDR2 is SVGAGI in the germline V gene. V gave up 4 bases and J gave up 3 bases, with 13 bases separating them. The CDR3, as DNA: TGTGCCAGCAGTTCGTACAGCAAATTCTACGAGCAGTACTTC. As protein: CASSSYSKFYEQYF.

CDR3 DNA: TGTGCCAGCAGCCTGGAGGGCCCTAACTATGGCTACACCTTC. The encoded protein is CASSLEGPNYGYTF. V usage is TRBV28 and J usage is TRBJ1-2; no clear D gene. Trimming removed 6 bases from V and 0 bases from J, with 11 bases in between. This CDR3 comprises 14 residues. CDR1 and CDR2 from the germline V gene are MDHEN and SYDVKM.

Here the CDR3 reads CSAPDYSNEQFF. CDR3 nucleotide sequence: TGCAGCGCCCCGGACTACTCCAATGAGCAGTTCTTC. The chain is built from TRBV29-1 and TRBJ2-1; D perhaps matches TRBD2 (6 bases). The V end lost 7 bases, the J end lost 6 bases, and 13 bases lay between the germline ends. CDR1 is SQVTM and CDR2 is ANQGSEA in the germline V gene. The CDR3 is 12 residues long.

DNA of the CDR3: TGTGCCAGCAGTCGACCCTCGGGACAGGGTTATAATTCACCCCTCCACTTT. This codes for CASSRPSGQGYNSPLHF. V usage is TRBV6-6 and J usage is TRBJ1-6; 9 positions match TRBD1. V was pared by 5 bases and J by 4 bases, with 9 bases of the junction left unmatched. The germline CDR1 and CDR2 sequences are MNHNY and SVGAGI (reference sequence). The CDR3 spans 17 residues.

The chain recombines TRBV5-1 with TRBJ1-1, with D unclear. This CDR3 is built from 13 residues. CDR1 SGHRS and CDR2 YFSETQ come from the germline V gene. The V gene lost 0 bases and the J gene lost 5 bases, with 8 bases spanning the gap. The CDR3 loop reads CASSLAADTEAFF. The CDR3 DNA is TGCGCCAGCAGCTTGGCCGCGGATACTGAAGCTTTCTTT.

This clone has more than one count but fewer than ten. The chain employs TRBV27 and TRBJ2-7; 8 positions agree with TRBD1. Trimming removed 6 bases from V and 0 bases from J; junction bases left unmatched: 7. The CDR3 sequence is 15 residues long. CDR1 and CDR2 (germline): MNHEY, SMNVEV (reference sequence). For the CDR3, the DNA is TGTGCCAGCAGCCCTGACAGGGGAAGCTCCTACGAGCAGTACTTC. Encoded protein: CASSPDRGSSYEQYF.

The chain couples TRBV11-2 to TRBJ2-2, with D possibly being TRBD1 (6 bases). This CDR3 comprises 17 residues. Germline V gene data show CDR1 as SGHAT and CDR2 as FQNNGV. V shed 5 bases and J shed 1 base, with 17 bases lying between them. The CDR3 coding sequence is TGTGCCAGCAGCCCCAAGCTCGGGACAATGAACACCGGGGAGCTGTTTTTT. Translation gives CASSPKLGTMNTGELFF. The whole variable domain, filled in from reference TRBV11-2 and TRBJ2-2, reads EAGVAQSPRYKIIEKRQSVAFWCNPISGHATLYWYQQILGQGPKLLIQFQNNGVVDDSQLPKDRFSAERLKGVDSTLKIQPAKLEDSAVYLCASSPKLGTMNTGELFFGEGSRLTVL.

J is TRBJ1-2 and V is TRBV7-2; D remains ambiguous. CDR3 length: 12 amino acids. Germline V gene sequence: CDR1 SGHTA, CDR2 FQGNSA. Trimming removed 2 bases at V and 5 bases at J, with 6 bases between. The CDR3 loop reads CASSLREYGYTF. CDR3 sequence (DNA): TGTGCCAGCAGCTTACGGGAGTATGGCTACACCTTC.

This sequence joins TRBV5-1 and TRBJ2-7, with D possibly being TRBD1 (6 bases). This CDR3 contains 15 residues. V shed 0 bases and J shed 3 bases, with 13 bases lying between them. Germline V gives CDR1 SGHRS, CDR2 YFSETQ. CDR3 nucleotides: TGCGCCAGCAGCTTGGAAGCAGGGGAATACTACGAGCAGTACTTC. Translating it yields CASSLEAGEYYEQYF.

The V gene is TRBV7-9, the J gene TRBJ2-7, with 8 bases matching TRBD2. This CDR3 has 14 amino acids. Trimming cost V 4 bases and J 2 bases; bases outside gene matches: 4. Germline CDR1 is SEHNR and CDR2 is FQNEAQ (reference sequence). The CDR3 protein is CASSSGSGTYEQYF. The CDR3 nucleotides read TGTGCCAGCAGCTCAGGTAGCGGGACCTACGAGCAGTACTTC. The complete variable domain, with remaining parts taken from reference TRBV7-9 and TRBJ2-7, reads DTGVSQNPRHKITKRGQNVTFRCDPISEHNRLYWYRQTLGQGPEFLTYFQNEAQLEKSRLLSDRFSAERPKGSFSTLEIQRTEQGDSAMYLCASSSGSGTYEQYFGPGTRLTVT.